The 17 T cell receptor beta chains presented below share a single source sample, sequenced in a study of T-cell reconstitution after alpha-beta-depleted transplantation in children. The authors prepared the TCRbeta library with unique molecular identifiers. TCRdb redid the calling of the PCR reads with MiXCR, one entry per CDR3 protein. The data contain some 640,000 distinct CDR3 sequences, 16% of them seen just once; the ten biggest clones take up 0.85% to 1.3%. The specimen comprised PBMCs from the stem cell graft donor, sampled from the stem cell graft. The receptors originated from a human donor who donated a stem cell graft to a child with acute myeloid leukemia.

The chain couples TRBV20-1 to TRBJ2-1; D is possibly TRBD2 (6 bases). Deletions cut 1 base from V and 7 bases from J, with 20 bases between. The CDR3 is 16 residues long. Germline V CDR1 and CDR2: DFQATT, SNEGSKA (reference sequence). In DNA form, the CDR3 reads TGCAGTGCTAGAGCCCACGCGGGGCTGGGGGGAAATGAGCAGTTCTTC. It yields the protein CSARAHAGLGGNEQFF.

Many counts were recorded for this clonotype. The rearrangement joins TRBV20-1 to TRBJ2-7, with D tentatively TRBD1 (7 bases). The V gene's germline CDR1 is DFQATT and CDR2 SNEGSKA (reference sequence). This CDR3 has 14 residues. V was clipped by 5 bases and J by 2 bases, with 16 bases between them. CDR3 sequence: CSAAWRDSPYEQYV. In DNA, the CDR3 is TGCAGTGCTGCCTGGAGGGACAGCCCCTACGAGCAGTACGTC.

This clonotype was picked up a small number of times. The chain carries TRBV10-2 and TRBJ2-3, with D perhaps matching TRBD1 (5 bases). The V and J ends lost 7 bases and 10 bases respectively, with 15 bases between them. The CDR3 sequence is 12 residues long. Germline V lookup: CDR1 WSHSY, CDR2 SAAADI. The CDR3 region has the DNA TGCGCCAGCACTACCGACGTAGGGGCGCAGTATTTT. It yields the protein CASTTDVGAQYF.

This clonotype was counted many times. V gene TRBV24-1 combines with J gene TRBJ1-1; no clear D gene. Trimming took off 5 bases at V and 8 bases at J, with 11 bases between the two ends. This CDR3 spans 12 amino acids. Germline V CDR1 and CDR2: KGHDR, SFDVKD. The CDR3 nucleotides are TGTGCCACCAGTGCGGGGAGCCTGGAAGCTTTCTTT. This translates into CATSAGSLEAFF.

V gene TRBV4-3 combines with J gene TRBJ2-7; tentatively, D is TRBD1 (5 bases). The ends were cut back, 0 bases at V and 3 bases at J, with 9 bases in the middle. This CDR3 contains 14 residues. Germline CDR1 is LGHNA and CDR2 is YSLEER. The CDR3 sequence: CASSQERQFYEQYF. As DNA, the CDR3 is TGCGCCAGCAGCCAAGAAAGACAGTTCTACGAGCAGTACTTC.

V gene TRBV12-3 or TRBV12-4 combines with J gene TRBJ2-2, with TRBD2 matching 7 bases. The CDR3 sequence is 14 residues long. V lost 3 bases, J lost 8 bases, and 6 bases stayed unmatched. The CDR3 sequence is CASSFLGGEGELFF. CDR3 sequence (DNA): TGTGCCAGCAGTTTCCTTGGGGGGGAAGGGGAGCTGTTTTTT.

This clonotype turned up a few times. This chain links TRBV11-1 with TRBJ2-3, with 8 bases matching TRBD2. The CDR3 spans 18 residues. Trimming removed 2 bases from V and 2 bases from J; junction bases left unmatched: 12. Germline V gene sequence: CDR1 SGHAT, CDR2 FQDESV (reference sequence). The CDR3 DNA reads TGTGCCAGCAGCTTAAGAAGAAGGGGCGGGGGGACCACAGATACGCAGTATTTT. It yields the protein CASSLRRRGGGTTDTQYF.

This clonotype was found many times. The genes are TRBV12-3 or TRBV12-4 and TRBJ2-3, with TRBD1 matching over 7 bases. J gave up 2 bases and V 5 bases, and 4 bases lay outside the gene matches. The CDR3 consists of 14 residues. CDR3 amino acids: CASSPDRSTDTQYF. CDR3 DNA sequence: TGTGCCAGCAGTCCGGACAGGTCCACAGATACGCAGTATTTT.

This clonotype was detected ten times or more. The chain couples TRBV7-2 to TRBJ2-1, with D possibly being TRBD2 (7 bases). CDR3 length: 16 residues. Per germline, CDR1 SGHTA and CDR2 FQGNSA. V dropped 1 base and J dropped 4 bases, with 14 bases sitting between them. CDR3 sequence (DNA): TGTGCCAGCAGCTTAGTTGGGGGGGGCCCTTACAATGAGCAGTTCTTC. Residues: CASSLVGGGPYNEQFF.

This chain joins TRBV7-2 and TRBJ2-5, with a possible D match to TRBD2 (6 bases). V lost 5 bases, J lost 1 base, and 17 bases lay in between. Looked up from germline, CDR1 is SGHTA and CDR2 is FQGNSA. The CDR3 extends over 16 amino acids. The CDR3 sequence: CASSPSVGGAQETQYF. CDR3 sequence (DNA): TGTGCCAGCAGCCCATCTGTGGGCGGGGCCCAAGAGACCCAGTACTTC. Based on the CDR3 plus reference TRBV7-2 and TRBJ2-5, the full variable domain is GAGVSQSPSNKVTEKGKDVELRCDPISGHTALYWYRQSLGQGLEFLIYFQGNSAPDKSGLPSDRFSAERTGGSVSTLTIQRTQQEDSAVYLCASSPSVGGAQETQYFGPGTRLLVL.

The CDR3 loop reads CSAQVGLLGVQPQHF. Here the CDR3 DNA reads TGCAGTGCCCAAGTCGGCCTCCTAGGGGTTCAGCCCCAGCATTTT. The chain links TRBV20-1 to TRBJ1-5; D possibly corresponds to TRBD1 (5 bases). This CDR3 is 15 amino acids long. With 6 bases removed from V and 6 bases from J, the gap between germline ends came to 21 bases. The germline CDR1 and CDR2 sequences are DFQATT and SNEGSKA (reference sequence).

This clonotype was seen repeatedly, ten times or more. The chain joins TRBV20-1 to TRBJ2-7; D is unresolved. V gave up 0 bases and J gave up 3 bases, with 6 bases separating them. Germline assignment: CDR1 DFQATT and CDR2 SNEGSKA (reference sequence). The CDR3 extends over 12 amino acids. CDR3 protein: CSARDTDYEQYF. Here the CDR3 DNA reads TGCAGTGCTAGAGATACCGACTACGAGCAGTACTTC.

This sequence joins TRBV20-1 and TRBJ2-5, with D possibly matching TRBD1 (6 bases). Germline V gene sequence: CDR1 DFQATT, CDR2 SNEGSKA (reference sequence). The CDR3 is 14 residues long. Trimming removed 1 base from V and 1 base from J, with 10 bases in between. CDR3 nucleotides: TGCAGTGCTAGAGGGACAGCATTCCAAGAGACCCAGTACTTC. This codes for CSARGTAFQETQYF.

There are a few counts of this clonotype. The CDR3 coding sequence is TGCAGTGCTAGAGCTCTTAGAGGGGGTGGCGGGAACACTGAAGCTTTCTTT. Its protein is CSARALRGGGGNTEAFF. The chain has TRBV20-1 and TRBJ1-1, with D possibly being TRBD1 (6 bases). This CDR3 comprises 17 residues. From germline, CDR1 is DFQATT and CDR2 SNEGSKA (reference sequence). Trimming took 1 base from V and 1 from J, leaving 19 bases between them.

This clonotype showed up just a few times. The V and J genes are TRBV12-3 or TRBV12-4 and TRBJ1-1, with D perhaps TRBD1 (5 bases). With 6 bases removed from V and 3 bases from J, the gap between germline ends came to 17 bases. The CDR3 contains 15 residues. The CDR3 protein is CASRLSWGQDTEAFF. The DNA for the CDR3 is TGTGCCAGCAGGCTTTCTTGGGGCCAAGACACTGAAGCTTTCTTT.

This clonotype was recorded at least ten times. The chain couples TRBV5-1 to TRBJ1-1; D ambiguous. Germline assignment: CDR1 SGHRS and CDR2 YFSETQ. This CDR3 contains 14 residues. The V end lost 2 bases, the J end lost 1 base, and 9 bases lay between the germline ends. CDR3 in DNA: TGCGCCAGCAGCTTAGAGTCCACGAACACTGAAGCTTTCTTT. Its protein is CASSLESTNTEAFF.

There are a few counts of this clonotype. The V and J genes are TRBV20-1 and TRBJ1-2; no definite D call. Germline lookup yields CDR1 DFQATT and CDR2 SNEGSKA (reference sequence). V lost 6 bases and J lost 10, with 24 bases in between. This CDR3 has 14 amino acids. The CDR3 region has the DNA TGCAGTGCCCAAATCCTGGGCTCAGGCCGGGACTACACCTTC. Protein product: CSAQILGSGRDYTF.